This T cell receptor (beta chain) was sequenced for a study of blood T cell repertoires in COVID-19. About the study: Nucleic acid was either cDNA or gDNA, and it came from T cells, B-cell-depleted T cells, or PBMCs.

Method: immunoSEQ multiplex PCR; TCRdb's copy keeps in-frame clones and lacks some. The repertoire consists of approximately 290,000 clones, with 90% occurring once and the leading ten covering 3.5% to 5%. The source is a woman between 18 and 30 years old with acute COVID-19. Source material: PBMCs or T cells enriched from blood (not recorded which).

The CDR3 protein is CASSSGTVSTSYGYTF. The DNA for the CDR3 is TGTGCCAGCAGTTCCGGGACAGTATCAACCTCTTATGGCTACACCTTC. The chain joins TRBV28 to TRBJ1-2, with 7 positions matching TRBD1. The CDR3 runs to 16 residues. Germline V gene lookup returns CDR1 MDHEN and CDR2 SYDVKM. Trimming took 4 bases from V and 5 from J; bases not matched to a gene: 13.